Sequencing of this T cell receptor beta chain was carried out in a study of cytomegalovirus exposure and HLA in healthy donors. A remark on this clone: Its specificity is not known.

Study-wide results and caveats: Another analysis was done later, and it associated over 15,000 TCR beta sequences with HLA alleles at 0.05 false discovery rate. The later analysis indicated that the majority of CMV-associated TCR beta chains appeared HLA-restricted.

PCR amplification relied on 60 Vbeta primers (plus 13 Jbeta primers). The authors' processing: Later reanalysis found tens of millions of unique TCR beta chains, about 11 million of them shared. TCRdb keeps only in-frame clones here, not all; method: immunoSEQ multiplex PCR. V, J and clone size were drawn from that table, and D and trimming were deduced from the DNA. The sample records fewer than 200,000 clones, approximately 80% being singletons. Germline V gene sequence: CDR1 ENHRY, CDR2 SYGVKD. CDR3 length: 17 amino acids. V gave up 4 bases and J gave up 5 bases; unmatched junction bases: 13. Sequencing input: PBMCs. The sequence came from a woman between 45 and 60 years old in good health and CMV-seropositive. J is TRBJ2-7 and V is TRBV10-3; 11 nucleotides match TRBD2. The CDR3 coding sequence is TGTGCCATCAGTGGGGAGAAACTAGCGGGGGCCCGGGACGAGCAGTACTTC. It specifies CAISGEKLAGARDEQYF.